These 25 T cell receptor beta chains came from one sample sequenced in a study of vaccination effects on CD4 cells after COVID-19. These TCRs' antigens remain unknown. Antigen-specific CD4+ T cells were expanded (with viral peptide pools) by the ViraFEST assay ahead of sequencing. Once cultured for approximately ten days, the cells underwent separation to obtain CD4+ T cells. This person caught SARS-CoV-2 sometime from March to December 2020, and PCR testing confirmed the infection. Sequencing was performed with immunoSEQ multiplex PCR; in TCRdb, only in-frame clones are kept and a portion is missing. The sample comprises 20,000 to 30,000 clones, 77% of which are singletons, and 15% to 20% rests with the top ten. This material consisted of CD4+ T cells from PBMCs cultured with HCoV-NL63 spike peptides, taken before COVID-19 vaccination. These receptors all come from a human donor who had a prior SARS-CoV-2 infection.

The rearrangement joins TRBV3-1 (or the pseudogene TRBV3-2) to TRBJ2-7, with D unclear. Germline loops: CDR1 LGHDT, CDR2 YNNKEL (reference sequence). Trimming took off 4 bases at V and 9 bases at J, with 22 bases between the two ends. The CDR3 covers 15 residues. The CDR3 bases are TGTGCCAGCAGCCCGGACCAAAATAGTGTATTTGGGCAGTACTTC. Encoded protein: CASSPDQNSVFGQYF.

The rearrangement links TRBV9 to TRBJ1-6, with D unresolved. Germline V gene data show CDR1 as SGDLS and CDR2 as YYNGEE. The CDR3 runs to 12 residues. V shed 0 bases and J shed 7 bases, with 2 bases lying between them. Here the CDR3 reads CASSVGNSPLHF. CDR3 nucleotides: TGTGCCAGCAGCGTAGGAAATTCACCCCTCCACTTT. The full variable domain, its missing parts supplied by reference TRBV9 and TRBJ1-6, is DSGVTQTPKHLITATGQRVTLRCSPRSGDLSVYWYQQSLDQGLQFLIQYYNGEERAKGNILERFSAQQFPDLHSELNLSSLELGDSALYFCASSVGNSPLHFGNGTRLTVT.

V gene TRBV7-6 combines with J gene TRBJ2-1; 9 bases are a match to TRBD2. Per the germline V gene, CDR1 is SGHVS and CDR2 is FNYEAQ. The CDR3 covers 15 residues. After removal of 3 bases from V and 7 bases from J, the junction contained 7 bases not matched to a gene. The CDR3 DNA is TGTGCCAGCAGCTTGGGACTAGCATTCGGTAATGAGCAGTTCTTC. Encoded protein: CASSLGLAFGNEQFF.

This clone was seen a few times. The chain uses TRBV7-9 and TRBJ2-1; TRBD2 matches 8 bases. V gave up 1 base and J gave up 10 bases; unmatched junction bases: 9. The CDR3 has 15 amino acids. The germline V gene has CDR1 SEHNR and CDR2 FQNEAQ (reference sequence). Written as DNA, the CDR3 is TGTGCCAGCAGCTTAGGTAGCGGGGCGCCAGGGGAGCAGTTCTTC. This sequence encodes CASSLGSGAPGEQFF.

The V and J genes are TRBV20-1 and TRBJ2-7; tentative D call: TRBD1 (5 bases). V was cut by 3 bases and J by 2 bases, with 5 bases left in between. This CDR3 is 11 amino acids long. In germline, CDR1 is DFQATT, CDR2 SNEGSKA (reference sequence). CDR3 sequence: CSARGPYEQYF. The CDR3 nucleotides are TGCAGTGCTAGGGGGCCCTACGAGCAGTACTTC.

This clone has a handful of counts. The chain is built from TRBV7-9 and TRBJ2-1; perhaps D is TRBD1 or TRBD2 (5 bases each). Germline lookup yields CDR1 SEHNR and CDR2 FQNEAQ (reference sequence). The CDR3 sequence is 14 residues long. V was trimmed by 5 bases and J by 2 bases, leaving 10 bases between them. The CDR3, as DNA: TGTGCCAGCAGCGTGGGACCGACCTACAATGAGCAGTTCTTC. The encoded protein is CASSVGPTYNEQFF. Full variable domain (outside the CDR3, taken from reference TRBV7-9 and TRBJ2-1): DTGVSQNPRHKITKRGQNVTFRCDPISEHNRLYWYRQTLGQGPEFLTYFQNEAQLEKSRLLSDRFSAERPKGSFSTLEIQRTEQGDSAMYLCASSVGPTYNEQFFGPGTRLTVL.

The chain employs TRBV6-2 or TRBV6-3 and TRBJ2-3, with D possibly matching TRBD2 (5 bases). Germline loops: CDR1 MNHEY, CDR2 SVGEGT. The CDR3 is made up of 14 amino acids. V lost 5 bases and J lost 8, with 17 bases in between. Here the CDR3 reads CASSAGISFGTQYF. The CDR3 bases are TGTGCCAGCAGTGCCGGGATCTCCTTTGGTACGCAGTATTTT.

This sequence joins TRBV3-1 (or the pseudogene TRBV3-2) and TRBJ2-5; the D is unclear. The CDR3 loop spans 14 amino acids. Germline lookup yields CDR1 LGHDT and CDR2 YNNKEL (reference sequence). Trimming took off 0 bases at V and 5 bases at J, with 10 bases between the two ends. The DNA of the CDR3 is TGTGCCAGCAGCCAAGATTTTCTGCGTGAGACCCAGTACTTC. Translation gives CASSQDFLRETQYF.

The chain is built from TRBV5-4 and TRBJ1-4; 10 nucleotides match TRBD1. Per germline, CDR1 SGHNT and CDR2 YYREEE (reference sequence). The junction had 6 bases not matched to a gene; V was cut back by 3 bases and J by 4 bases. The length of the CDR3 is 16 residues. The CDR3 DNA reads TGTGCCAGCAGCTCCCGGGACAGGGGACTTAATGAAAAACTGTTTTTT. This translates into CASSSRDRGLNEKLFF.

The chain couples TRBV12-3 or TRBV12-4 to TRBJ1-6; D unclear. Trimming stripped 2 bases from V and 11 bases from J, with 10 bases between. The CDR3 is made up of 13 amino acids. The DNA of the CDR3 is TGTGCCAGCAGTTTAAATCCGGGAACACCCCTCCACTTT. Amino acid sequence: CASSLNPGTPLHF.

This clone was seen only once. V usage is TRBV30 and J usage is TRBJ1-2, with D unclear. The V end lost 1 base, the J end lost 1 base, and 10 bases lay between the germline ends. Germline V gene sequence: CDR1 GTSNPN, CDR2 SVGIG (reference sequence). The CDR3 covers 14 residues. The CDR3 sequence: CAWSASSYNYGYTF. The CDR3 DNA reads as TGTGCCTGGAGTGCTAGCAGTTATAACTATGGCTACACCTTC.

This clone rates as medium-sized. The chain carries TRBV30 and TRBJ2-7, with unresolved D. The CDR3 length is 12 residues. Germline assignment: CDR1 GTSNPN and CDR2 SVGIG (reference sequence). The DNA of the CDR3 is TGTGCATCCCAATCGGGCGGCTACGAGCAGTACTTC. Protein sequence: CASQSGGYEQYF.

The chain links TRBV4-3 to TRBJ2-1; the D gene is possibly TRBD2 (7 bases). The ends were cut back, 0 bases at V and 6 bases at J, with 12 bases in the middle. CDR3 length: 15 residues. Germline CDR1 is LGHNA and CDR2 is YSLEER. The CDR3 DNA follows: TGCGCCAGCAGCCAAGATTACGGGGGGCGCAATGAGCAGTTCTTC. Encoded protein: CASSQDYGGRNEQFF.

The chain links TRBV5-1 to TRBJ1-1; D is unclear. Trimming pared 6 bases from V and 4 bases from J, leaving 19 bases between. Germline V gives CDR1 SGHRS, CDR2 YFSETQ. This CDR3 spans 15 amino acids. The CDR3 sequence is CASNGPAGGTTEAFF. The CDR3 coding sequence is TGCGCCAGCAACGGCCCCGCGGGAGGTACCACTGAAGCTTTCTTT.

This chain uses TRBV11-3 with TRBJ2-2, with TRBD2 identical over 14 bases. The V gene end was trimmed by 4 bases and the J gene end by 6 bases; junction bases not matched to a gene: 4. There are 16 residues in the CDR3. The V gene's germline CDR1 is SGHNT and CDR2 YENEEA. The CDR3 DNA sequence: TGTGCCAGCAGCTCCGGACTAGCGGGAGGTTCCGGGGAGCTGTTTTTT. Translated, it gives CASSSGLAGGSGELFF.

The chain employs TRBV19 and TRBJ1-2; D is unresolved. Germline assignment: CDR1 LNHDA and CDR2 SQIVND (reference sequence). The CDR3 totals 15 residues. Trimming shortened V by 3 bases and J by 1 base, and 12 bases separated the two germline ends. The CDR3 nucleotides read TGTGCCAGTAGTATGCAGGACGGAGTTAACTATGGCTACACCTTC. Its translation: CASSMQDGVNYGYTF. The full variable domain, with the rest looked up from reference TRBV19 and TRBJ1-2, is DGGITQSPKYLFRKEGQNVTLSCEQNLNHDAMYWYRQDPGQGLRLIYYSQIVNDFQKGDIAEGYSVSREKKESFPLTVTSAQKNPTAFYLCASSMQDGVNYGYTFGSGTRLTVV.

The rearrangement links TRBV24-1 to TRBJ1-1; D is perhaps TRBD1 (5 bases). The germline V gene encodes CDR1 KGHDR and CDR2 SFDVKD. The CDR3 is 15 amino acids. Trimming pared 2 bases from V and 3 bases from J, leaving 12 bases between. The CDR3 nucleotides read TGTGCCACCAGTGATTCCCGATTGGGGGACACTGAAGCTTTCTTT. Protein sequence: CATSDSRLGDTEAFF.

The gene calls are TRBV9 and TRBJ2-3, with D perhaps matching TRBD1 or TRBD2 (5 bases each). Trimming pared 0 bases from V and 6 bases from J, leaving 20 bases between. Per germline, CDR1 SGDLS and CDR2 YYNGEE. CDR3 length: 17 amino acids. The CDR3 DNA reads TGTGCCAGCAGCGTAGGTTTTTTGGCCGGGGCGGGTGATACGCAGTATTTT. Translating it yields CASSVGFLAGAGDTQYF.

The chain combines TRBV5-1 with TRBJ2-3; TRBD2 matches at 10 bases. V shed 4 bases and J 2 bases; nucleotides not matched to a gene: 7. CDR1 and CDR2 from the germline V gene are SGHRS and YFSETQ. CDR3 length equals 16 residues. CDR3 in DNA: TGCGCCAGCAGCCTTCGGACTAGCGGAGACACAGATACGCAGTATTTT. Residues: CASSLRTSGDTDTQYF.

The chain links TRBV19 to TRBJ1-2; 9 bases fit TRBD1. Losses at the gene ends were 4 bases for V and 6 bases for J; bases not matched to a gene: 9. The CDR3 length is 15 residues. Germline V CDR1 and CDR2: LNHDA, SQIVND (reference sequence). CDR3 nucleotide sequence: TGTGCCAGTAGTACTCCAGACAGGGGGGGAAATGGCTACACCTTC. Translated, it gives CASSTPDRGGNGYTF.

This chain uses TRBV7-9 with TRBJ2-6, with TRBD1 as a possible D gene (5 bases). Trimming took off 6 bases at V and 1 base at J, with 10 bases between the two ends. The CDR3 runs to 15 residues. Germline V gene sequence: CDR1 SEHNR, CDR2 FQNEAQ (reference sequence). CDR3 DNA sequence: TGTGCCAGCAGAGCAGGGTTTTCTGGGGCCAACGTCCTGACTTTC. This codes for CASRAGFSGANVLTF.

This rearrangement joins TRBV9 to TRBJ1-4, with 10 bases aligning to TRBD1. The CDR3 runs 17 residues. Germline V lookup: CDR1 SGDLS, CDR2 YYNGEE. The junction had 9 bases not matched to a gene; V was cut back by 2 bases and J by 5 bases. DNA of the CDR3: TGTGCCAGCAGCGTCGGAATAGGACAGGGGGAAAATGAAAAACTGTTTTTT. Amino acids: CASSVGIGQGENEKLFF. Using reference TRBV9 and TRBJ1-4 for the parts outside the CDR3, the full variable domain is DSGVTQTPKHLITATGQRVTLRCSPRSGDLSVYWYQQSLDQGLQFLIQYYNGEERAKGNILERFSAQQFPDLHSELNLSSLELGDSALYFCASSVGIGQGENEKLFFGSGTQLSVL.

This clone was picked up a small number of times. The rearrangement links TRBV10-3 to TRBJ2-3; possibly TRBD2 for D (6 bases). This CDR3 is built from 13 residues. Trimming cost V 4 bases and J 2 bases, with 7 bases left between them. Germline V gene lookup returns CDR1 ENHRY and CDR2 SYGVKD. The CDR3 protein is CAISAGDTDTQYF. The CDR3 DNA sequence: TGTGCCATCAGTGCGGGAGACACAGATACGCAGTATTTT.

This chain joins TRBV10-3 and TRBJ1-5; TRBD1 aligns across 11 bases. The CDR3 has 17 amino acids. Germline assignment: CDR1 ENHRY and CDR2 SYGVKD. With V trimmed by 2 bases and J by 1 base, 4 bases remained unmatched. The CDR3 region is CAISERDRGLSNQPQHF. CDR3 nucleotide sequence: TGTGCCATCAGTGAGAGGGACAGGGGGTTGAGCAATCAGCCCCAGCATTTT.

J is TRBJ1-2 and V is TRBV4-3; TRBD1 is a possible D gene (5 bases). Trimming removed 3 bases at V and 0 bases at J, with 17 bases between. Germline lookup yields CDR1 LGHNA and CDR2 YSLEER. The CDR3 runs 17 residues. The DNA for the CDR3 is TGCGCCAGCAGCCACCTAGGTGGGTCAGGGACTAACTATGGCTACACCTTC. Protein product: CASSHLGGSGTNYGYTF.